This T cell receptor (beta chain) is drawn from a study of T cells after posttransplantation cyclophosphamide. Unmatched junction bases numbered 11, after V lost 0 bases and J lost 5 bases. Germline V lookup: CDR1 LNHNV, CDR2 YYDKDF (reference sequence). This CDR3 spans 18 amino acids. The related graft donor's blood sample was taken on the day of bone marrow donation. There are a few counts of this clone. The target antigen is unknown. General study results and limits: Recipient CMV seropositivity and CMV reactivation strongly tracked TRB clonality. Skin or GI-infiltrating T cells shared few TRB sequences with blood. Later post-transplant blood repertoires were often dominated by donor CD8+ memory clones.

TCRdb's table, derived via immunoSEQ multiplex PCR, lists solely in-frame clones and lacks some. Singletons are absent from the sample, which has 35,000 to 55,000 clones. The chain has TRBV15 and TRBJ2-3; 10 nucleotides agree with TRBD2. The sequencing input was PBMCs. This receptor was taken from a man in his forties in good health, CMV-negative, and a related stem cell transplant donor. The CDR3 DNA follows: TGTGCCACCAGCAGAGATCTTCTTAGCGGGGGGTTTAAAGATACGCAGTATTTT. Its translation: CATSRDLLSGGFKDTQYF.